Each of the 4 T cell receptor beta chains below was sequenced from the same sample in a study of blood T cell repertoires in COVID-19. Assay: immunoSEQ multiplex PCR; the TCRdb copy retains only in-frame clones and omits some. The sample lists approximately 88,000 clones, about three quarters occurring once. Sequencing was carried out using peripheral blood. These receptors all stem from a human donor in a cohort sampled during active COVID-19.

This chain connects TRBV27 to TRBJ1-1, with D possibly matching TRBD1 (6 bases). V dropped 5 bases and J dropped 9 bases, with 13 bases sitting between them. Per the germline V gene, CDR1 is MNHEY and CDR2 is SMNVEV (reference sequence). This CDR3 has 12 residues. CDR3 in amino acids: CASSLLQGKAFF. The CDR3, as DNA: TGTGCCAGCAGTCTATTACAGGGAAAAGCTTTCTTT.

The chain is built from TRBV7-9 and TRBJ2-7; 12 bases are a match to TRBD2. The CDR3 runs 14 residues. Per the germline V gene, CDR1 is SEHNR and CDR2 is FQNEAQ (reference sequence). V was clipped by 4 bases and J by 5 bases; unmatched bases: 3. CDR3 protein: CASSYGLAGNEQYF. CDR3 nucleotide sequence: TGTGCCAGCAGCTACGGACTAGCGGGAAACGAGCAGTACTTC.

The rearrangement links TRBV7-8 to TRBJ2-2, with a weak D call TRBD1 (5 bases). The CDR3 length is 16 residues. The V end was cut by 0 bases, the J end by 4 bases, with 12 bases between. Germline CDR1 and CDR2: SGHVS and FQNEAQ. CDR3 sequence: CASSLALRVGTGELFF. CDR3 sequence (DNA): TGTGCCAGCAGCTTAGCCCTCAGGGTGGGCACCGGGGAGCTGTTTTTT.

The genes are TRBV7-2 and TRBJ1-3, with D possibly TRBD1 on 5 matching bases. The length of the CDR3 is 16 residues. Trimming removed 5 bases at V and 2 bases at J, with 16 bases between. CDR1 is SGHTA and CDR2 is FQGNSA in the germline V gene. The CDR3 is CASSPSGRAAGNTIYF. In DNA, the CDR3 is TGTGCCAGCAGCCCATCCGGCAGGGCGGCTGGAAACACCATATATTTT.